This note documents a single TCR beta chain sequence. Its antigen is not known. Germline values: CDR1 MDHEN, CDR2 SYDVKM. V lost 2 bases, J lost 11 bases, and 10 bases lay in between. The CDR3 is 12 amino acids. Here immunoSEQ multiplex PCR was the method, and the copy in TCRdb shows in-frame clones only, minus some. This sample yields 150,000 to 180,000 clones, of which over 85% are seen a single time; approximately 17% belongs to the top ten. This sample was included in a study of T cell responses to AZD1222 COVID-19 vaccine. The wider study: Combined were second doses at about 4 or about 12 weeks. The study's findings and limits: Two doses of AZD1222 preceded a rise in Spike-specific TCR breadth and depth. It should be noted that donors were predominantly white British and more often female, and clonal diversity was possibly underestimated. Variant regions that are unmutated are reportedly the target of nearly half of spike-specific TCRs.

This TCR was sampled from an adult in good health. The gene calls are TRBV28 and TRBJ2-1; D gene uncertain. The input for sequencing was peripheral blood, taken on day 0 of AZD1222 vaccination. The CDR3 region has the DNA TGTGCCAGCAGTTTAGCGACGAGAAAGCAGTTCTTC. Translated, it gives CASSLATRKQFF.